A single sample gave rise to the 31 T cell receptor beta chains below, sequenced in a study of graft-versus-host responses after intestinal transplantation. The repertoire was sequenced with immunoSEQ multiplex PCR; TCRdb's copy has only in-frame clones and lacks some. The sample shows around 9,200 clones, 25% to 30% of them seen only once. Around 200,000 CFSE-labeled responder cells were plated with around 200,000 irradiated, violet-dye-labeled stimulator cells. This specimen was alloreactive CD8+ T cells from a mixed lymphocyte reaction culture, taken before intestinal transplant. The subset is: CFSE-low proliferating T cells sorted from roughly 6-day pre-transplant mixed lymphocyte reaction (GvH or HvG direction). These receptors came from a human patient who received an intestinal transplant.

This chain connects TRBV6-6 to TRBJ1-1; no definite D call. Germline V CDR1 and CDR2: MNHNY, SVGAGI (reference sequence). V was pared by 2 bases and J by 2 bases, with 3 bases between. The CDR3 is made up of 12 amino acids. CDR3 region: CASSYINTEAFF. CDR3 in DNA: TGTGCCAGCAGTTACATAAACACTGAAGCTTTCTTT.

This clone showed up just a few times. CDR3: CASSRRVGGQFF. The DNA of the CDR3 is TGTGCCAGCAGCCGCAGGGTGGGGGGGCAGTTCTTC. The chain carries TRBV5-4 and TRBJ2-1, with D maybe TRBD2 (6 bases). Trimming stripped 4 bases from V and 12 bases from J, with 14 bases between. CDR1 is SGHNT, CDR2 YYREEE, per germline (reference sequence). This CDR3 spans 12 amino acids. The whole variable domain, remainder taken from reference TRBV5-4 and TRBJ2-1, is ETGVTQSPTHLIKTRGQQVTLRCSSQSGHNTVSWYQQALGQGPQFIFQYYREEENGRGNFPPRFSGLQFPNYSSELNVNALELDDSALYLCASSRRVGGQFFGPGTRLTVL.

V and J are TRBV6-6 and TRBJ1-2, with 8 bases fitting TRBD1. The CDR3 is made up of 13 amino acids. Trimming at V came to 10 bases and at J to 0 bases, leaving 4 bases not matched to a gene. Germline V gene sequence: CDR1 MNHNY, CDR2 SVGAGI (reference sequence). In DNA form, the CDR3 reads TGTGCCACCCGGACAGGGCCTAACTATGGCTACACCTTC. This translates into CATRTGPNYGYTF.

Only one count was recorded for this clone. The DNA for the CDR3 is TGTGCCAGCAGGAGCGCGGGGGCGGGGGAGCTGTTTTTT. It yields the protein CASRSAGAGELFF. The genes are TRBV25-1 and TRBJ2-2, with D tentatively TRBD2 (7 bases). This CDR3 is 13 amino acids long. The V end lost 6 bases, the J end lost 8 bases, and 13 bases lay between the germline ends. Germline V CDR1 and CDR2: MGHDK, SYGVNS.

The chain carries TRBV5-4 and TRBJ1-4; the D gene is possibly TRBD1 (5 bases). The CDR3 is 16 residues long. CDR1 and CDR2 (germline): SGHNT, YYREEE (reference sequence). V dropped 3 bases and J dropped 2 bases, with 14 bases sitting between them. The CDR3 is CASSSDGGGTNEKLFF. In DNA form, the CDR3 reads TGTGCCAGCAGCTCCGACGGGGGTGGGACTAATGAAAAACTGTTTTTT.

The V gene is TRBV7-9, the J gene TRBJ2-3; D ambiguous. Trimming cost V 3 bases and J 4 bases, with 23 bases left between them. The CDR3 totals 18 residues. Per germline, CDR1 SEHNR and CDR2 FQNEAQ (reference sequence). Here the CDR3 DNA reads TGTGCCAGCAGCTTGCCTCCGGTATCCGTCCCCAGGCCAGATACGCAGTATTTT. Translated: CASSLPPVSVPRPDTQYF.

This clone occurred a few times. The J gene is TRBJ2-2, the V gene TRBV7-2; D is unresolved. Trimming took 1 base from V and 1 from J, leaving 10 bases between them. The germline V gene has CDR1 SGHTA and CDR2 FQGNSA. The CDR3 spans 16 residues. CDR3 nucleotides: TGTGCCAGCAGCTTAGTCCCGGAGTGGAACACCGGGGAGCTGTTTTTT. This encodes CASSLVPEWNTGELFF.

This clone was recorded a few times. The genes are TRBV10-2 and TRBJ2-3; 7 nucleotides align to TRBD2. This CDR3 comprises 14 residues. The germline V gene encodes CDR1 WSHSY and CDR2 SAAADI. Germline trimming cut 0 bases from V and 3 bases from J; bases unmatched to any gene: 0. CDR3 sequence reads: CASSESRGTDTQYF. The CDR3 region has the DNA TGCGCCAGCAGTGAGTCGCGGGGGACAGATACGCAGTATTTT.

This clone has only a few counts. This rearrangement joins TRBV19 to TRBJ1-2, with D tentatively TRBD1 (5 bases). Germline CDR1 reads LNHDA; CDR2 reads SQIVND (reference sequence). V gave up 10 bases and J gave up 8 bases, with 20 bases separating them. CDR3 length equals 13 residues. CDR3 protein: CAIAPGGAGGYTF. DNA of the CDR3: TGTGCCATTGCCCCGGGAGGGGCAGGAGGCTACACCTTC.

The chain joins TRBV29-1 to TRBJ1-5, with no clear D. Germline loops: CDR1 SQVTM, CDR2 ANQGSEA. The CDR3 totals 12 residues. Trimming removed 4 bases at V and 7 bases at J, with 11 bases between. CDR3 sequence reads: CSVVEGGQPQHF. CDR3 DNA sequence: TGCAGCGTTGTGGAAGGAGGGCAGCCCCAGCATTTT.

The genes are TRBV19 and TRBJ2-7, with D uncertain. With 3 bases removed from V and 2 bases from J, the gap between germline ends came to 11 bases. CDR1 is LNHDA and CDR2 is SQIVND in the germline V gene (reference sequence). The CDR3 length is 14 residues. The CDR3 here is CASSIAAHAYEQYF. DNA of the CDR3: TGTGCCAGTAGTATTGCGGCTCATGCCTACGAGCAGTACTTC.

This clone is medium-sized in the sample. The V and J genes are TRBV14 and TRBJ1-1; unclear D gene. Germline loops: CDR1 SGHDN, CDR2 FVKESK. The V gene lost 1 base and the J gene lost 6 bases, with 9 bases spanning the gap. The CDR3 covers 13 residues. The CDR3 region is CASSQVWAPEAFF. The CDR3 nucleotides are TGTGCCAGCAGCCAAGTTTGGGCGCCTGAAGCTTTCTTT.

This clone has only a few counts. The chain recombines TRBV5-4 with TRBJ2-1; D is undetermined. Trimming cost V 0 bases and J 1 base, with 8 bases left between them. Germline CDR1 and CDR2: SGHNT and YYREEE (reference sequence). The CDR3 is made up of 15 amino acids. The CDR3 nucleotides are TGTGCCAGCAGCTTGGTAGCAAAATCCTACAATGAGCAGTTCTTC. Translating gives CASSLVAKSYNEQFF.

V and J are TRBV10-2 and TRBJ2-5, with TRBD1 as a possible D gene (6 bases). The germline CDR1 and CDR2 sequences are WSHSY and SAAADI. Trimming cost V 6 bases and J 4 bases, with 15 bases left between them. There are 14 residues in the CDR3. CDR3 region: CASRHTGFRETQYF. CDR3 nucleotides: TGCGCCAGCAGGCATACAGGGTTCCGAGAGACCCAGTACTTC.

V and J are TRBV25-1 and TRBJ2-2; 7 bases map to TRBD2. J gave up 2 bases and V 3 bases, and 6 bases lay outside the gene matches. From germline, CDR1 is MGHDK and CDR2 SYGVNS. The CDR3 runs 16 residues. The CDR3 here is CASSDWGGINTGELFF. CDR3 DNA: TGTGCCAGCAGTGACTGGGGGGGGATAAACACCGGGGAGCTGTTTTTT. The whole variable domain, remainder taken from reference TRBV25-1 and TRBJ2-2, is EADIYQTPRYLVIGTGKKITLECSQTMGHDKMYWYQQDPGMELHLIHYSYGVNSTEKGDLSSESTVSRIRTEHFPLTLESARPSHTSQYLCASSDWGGINTGELFFGEGSRLTVL.

A few counts support this clone. V gene TRBV4-1 combines with J gene TRBJ2-2; unclear D gene. The CDR3 is 16 residues long. Trimming took 0 bases from V and 1 from J, leaving 9 bases between them. Germline V gives CDR1 MGHRA, CDR2 YSYEKL. This CDR3 is CASSQDPGVNTGELFF. CDR3 coding DNA: TGCGCCAGCAGCCAAGACCCCGGAGTGAACACCGGGGAGCTGTTTTTT.

V usage is TRBV5-6 and J usage is TRBJ1-4; D gene ambiguous. The V end was cut by 6 bases, the J end by 0 bases, with 12 bases between. The CDR3 spans 15 residues. Germline CDR1 SGHDT, CDR2 YYEEEE. CDR3 region: CASTLAPSTNEKLFF. The CDR3 bases are TGTGCCAGCACCCTAGCTCCCTCAACTAATGAAAAACTGTTTTTT. Supplemented by reference TRBV5-6 and TRBJ1-4, the full variable domain reads DAGVTQSPTHLIKTRGQQVTLRCSPKSGHDTVSWYQQALGQGPQFIFQYYEEEERQRGNFPDRFSGHQFPNYSSELNVNALLLGDSALYLCASTLAPSTNEKLFFGSGTQLSVL.

Judged by abundance, this clone is medium-sized. The chain couples TRBV29-1 to TRBJ2-7; TRBD1 is a possible D gene (8 bases). Germline V gene data show CDR1 as SQVTM and CDR2 as ANQGSEA. The CDR3 runs 13 residues. V lost 6 bases, J lost 4 bases, and 16 bases lay in between. The CDR3 reads CSVLTGGEYEQYF. The CDR3 nucleotides are TGCAGCGTCCTAACAGGGGGGGAGTACGAGCAGTACTTC.

V gene TRBV4-1 combines with J gene TRBJ2-2; D gene ambiguous. Trimming shortened V by 1 base and J by 6 bases, and 9 bases separated the two germline ends. The CDR3 length is 14 residues. Germline lookup yields CDR1 MGHRA and CDR2 YSYEKL. The CDR3 reads CASSQAITPGELFF. CDR3 nucleotides: TGCGCCAGCAGCCAAGCTATTACGCCCGGGGAGCTGTTTTTT.

The gene calls are TRBV5-1 and TRBJ2-1; D not resolved. The V gene lost 4 bases and the J gene lost 0 bases, with 14 bases spanning the gap. The CDR3 has 16 amino acids. Germline assignment: CDR1 SGHRS and CDR2 YFSETQ. The CDR3 DNA follows: TGCGCCAGCAGCCCCCAAGGTTACAGCTCCTACAATGAGCAGTTCTTC. Translation: CASSPQGYSSYNEQFF. The variable domain in full, with the rest retrieved from reference TRBV5-1 and TRBJ2-1, is KAGVTQTPRYLIKTRGQQVTLSCSPISGHRSVSWYQQTPGQGLQFLFEYFSETQRNKGNFPGRFSGRQFSNSRSEMNVSTLELGDSALYLCASSPQGYSSYNEQFFGPGTRLTVL.

The J gene is TRBJ1-1, the V gene TRBV5-4; weak D call: TRBD1 (6 bases). With 0 bases removed from V and 6 bases from J, the gap between germline ends came to 15 bases. The CDR3 is 15 residues long. Germline CDR1 reads SGHNT; CDR2 reads YYREEE (reference sequence). The CDR3 loop is CASSLEVGARAEAFF. The CDR3 nucleotides are TGTGCCAGCAGCTTGGAGGTGGGGGCGCGGGCTGAAGCTTTCTTT.

The chain links TRBV6-6 to TRBJ2-2, with 10 bases identical to TRBD1. The J segment lost 7 bases and the V segment lost 6 bases, leaving 11 bases of the junction unmatched. Germline values: CDR1 MNHNY, CDR2 SVGAGI (reference sequence). CDR3 length: 16 amino acids. CDR3 residues: CASSHGTGDYRGELFF. As DNA, the CDR3 is TGTGCCAGCAGCCACGGGACAGGGGATTACCGCGGGGAGCTGTTTTTT.

This chain links TRBV27 with TRBJ2-1, with a weak D call TRBD1 (5 bases). V shed 4 bases and J shed 0 bases, with 10 bases lying between them. The CDR3 consists of 15 residues. Germline V CDR1 and CDR2: MNHEY, SMNVEV (reference sequence). The CDR3 DNA sequence: TGTGCCAGCAGTTCACAGGAGAGCTCCTACAATGAGCAGTTCTTC. This gives the protein CASSSQESSYNEQFF.

This clone was seen more than once but under ten times. This chain connects TRBV19 to TRBJ1-2; 7 positions agree with TRBD1. CDR1 is LNHDA, CDR2 SQIVND, per germline (reference sequence). CDR3 length: 16 residues. The V and J ends lost 2 bases and 3 bases, in that order; junction bases with no gene match: 9. CDR3 sequence (DNA): TGTGCCAGTAGTATAATCGGGACAGCTACGGACTATGGCTACACCTTC. The encoded protein is CASSIIGTATDYGYTF.

The chain links TRBV6-5 to TRBJ2-2; D may be TRBD1 (5 bases). The CDR3 runs to 12 residues. V was cut by 6 bases and J by 6 bases, with 8 bases left in between. The V gene's germline CDR1 is MNHEY and CDR2 SVGAGI. In DNA form, the CDR3 reads TGTGCCAGCAGACCAGGGCCCGGGGAGCTGTTTTTT. Its translation: CASRPGPGELFF.

The V call is TRBV18, the J call TRBJ2-7, with 7 bases lining up with TRBD1. Germline CDR1 reads KGHSH; CDR2 reads LQKENI. This CDR3 contains 14 residues. The V segment lost 3 bases and the J segment 6 bases; nucleotides outside the gene matches: 8. The CDR3 region is CASSPRDSRFEQYF. Written as DNA, the CDR3 is TGTGCCAGCTCACCTCGGGACAGCCGGTTCGAGCAGTACTTC.

This clone was seen more than once but under ten times. The chain has TRBV9 and TRBJ1-1; D unresolved. V gave up 2 bases and J gave up 5 bases, with 10 bases separating them. The CDR3 has 13 amino acids. CDR1 and CDR2 (germline): SGDLS, YYNGEE. The CDR3 here is CASSVGVVTEAFF. DNA of the CDR3: TGTGCCAGCAGCGTCGGGGTAGTGACTGAAGCTTTCTTT.

V gene TRBV25-1 combines with J gene TRBJ1-1; TRBD1 matches 7 bases. Germline V gene sequence: CDR1 MGHDK, CDR2 SYGVNS. Trimming cost V 6 bases and J 5 bases; bases outside gene matches: 9. This CDR3 region has 14 residues. The CDR3 DNA reads TGTGCCAGCAGAACTACAGGGGCAGGAACTGAAGCTTTCTTT. Protein: CASRTTGAGTEAFF.

Note on this clone: A junction end diverges from the germline sequence, so it may reflect a read error. The sample contains more than one DNA sequence encoding this CDR3. The chain links TRBV7-3 to TRBJ2-1; TRBD2 matches 11 bases. This CDR3 region has 23 residues. CDR1 is SGHTA and CDR2 is FQGTGA in the germline V gene. The CDR3 is CASSLIAPRGMAAASGGSGEQFF. CDR3 in DNA: TGTGCTAGCAGCTTAATCGCCCCGAGGGGTATGGCGGCGGCTAGCGGGGGGAGTGGTGAGCAGTTCTTC.

This clone was counted a few times. The rearrangement links TRBV7-6 to TRBJ1-1; D unclear. Trimming took 5 bases from V and 1 from J, leaving 8 bases between them. This CDR3 has 13 residues. Germline CDR1 SGHVS, CDR2 FNYEAQ. Here the CDR3 DNA reads TGTGCCAGCAGCCTCTATCCGAACACTGAAGCTTTCTTT. Translation: CASSLYPNTEAFF.

The chain carries TRBV2 and TRBJ1-1; 9 bases are a match to TRBD1. This CDR3 has 14 amino acids. Germline CDR1 SNHLY, CDR2 FYNNEI. The V gene end was trimmed by 5 bases and the J gene end by 4 bases; junction bases not matched to a gene: 5. The CDR3 DNA reads TGTGCCAGCAGTTGGACAGGGGAGGGCACTGAAGCTTTCTTT. Translation gives CASSWTGEGTEAFF. Filled out from reference TRBV2 and TRBJ1-1, the complete variable domain reads EPEVTQTPSHQVTQMGQEVILRCVPISNHLYFYWYRQILGQKVEFLVSFYNNEISEKSEIFDDQFSVERPDGSNFTLKIRSTKLEDSAMYFCASSWTGEGTEAFFGQGTRLTVV.